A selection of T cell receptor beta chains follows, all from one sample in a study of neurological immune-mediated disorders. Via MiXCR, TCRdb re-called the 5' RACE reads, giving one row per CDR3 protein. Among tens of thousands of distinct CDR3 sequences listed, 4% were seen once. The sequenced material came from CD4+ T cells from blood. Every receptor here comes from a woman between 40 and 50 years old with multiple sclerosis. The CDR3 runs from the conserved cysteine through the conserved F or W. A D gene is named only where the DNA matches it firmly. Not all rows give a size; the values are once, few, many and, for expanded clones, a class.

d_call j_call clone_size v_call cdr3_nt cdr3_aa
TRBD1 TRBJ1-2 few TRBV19 TGTGCCAGCCGAATGGGACAGGCTAACTATGGCTACACCTTC CASRMGQANYGYTF
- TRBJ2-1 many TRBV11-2 TGTGCCAGCAGTTTACTTCGGAAGGATGAGCAGTTCTTC CASSLLRKDEQFF
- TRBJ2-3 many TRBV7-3 TGTGCCAGCAGCTTGGATCTAGAGGATACGCAGTATTTT CASSLDLEDTQYF
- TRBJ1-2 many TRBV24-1 TGTGCCACCAGTGGCGAAGGCTATGGCTACACCTTC CATSGEGYGYTF
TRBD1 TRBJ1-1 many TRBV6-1 TGTGCCAGCATGGGACAGGGGATTACTGAAGCTTTCTTT CASMGQGITEAFF
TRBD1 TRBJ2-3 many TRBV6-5 TGTGCCAGCAGTTACACGGGCAGGGGGCATCAAGATACGCAGTATTTT CASSYTGRGHQDTQYF
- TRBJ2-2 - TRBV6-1 TGTGCCAGCAGTCGAGGGAACACCGGGGAGCTGTTTTTT CASSRGNTGELFF
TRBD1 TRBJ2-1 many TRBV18 TGTGCCAGCTCTCTAACACAGGGGGCAGGCAATGAGCAGTTCTTC CASSLTQGAGNEQFF
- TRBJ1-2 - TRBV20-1 TGCAGTGCTAGAGTGCAGGCCTATGGCTACACCTTC CSARVQAYGYTF
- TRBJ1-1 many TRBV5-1 TGCGCCAGCAGCAACACAGGGAATGTCGCTGAAGCTTTCTTT CASSNTGNVAEAFF
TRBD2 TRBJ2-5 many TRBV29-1 TGCAGCGTTGTTCCCCGGGGGGGCAACCAAGAGACCCAGTACTTC CSVVPRGGNQETQYF
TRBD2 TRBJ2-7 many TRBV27 TGTGCCAGCAAAACGGCAGGTCTAGCGGTCTACGAGCAGTACTTC CASKTAGLAVYEQYF
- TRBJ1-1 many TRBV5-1 TGCGCCAGCAGCCCCCAAATGCCTGGGGACACTGAAGCTTTCTTT CASSPQMPGDTEAFF
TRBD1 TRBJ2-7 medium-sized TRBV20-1 TGCAGAGACGGGAAGGGACAGGCAACATCCGAGCAGTACTTC CRDGKGQATSEQYF
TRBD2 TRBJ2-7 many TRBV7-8 TGTGCCAGCAGCGAGACTAGCGGGGGCCACGAGCAGTACTTC CASSETSGGHEQYF
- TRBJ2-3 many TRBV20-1 TGCAGTGCTAGTGCGCGACTAGTCCCAGATACGCAGTATTTT CSASARLVPDTQYF
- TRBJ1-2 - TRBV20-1 TGCAGTGCGGGGGGTTCGAGTGGCTACACCTTC CSAGGSSGYTF
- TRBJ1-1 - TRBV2 TGTGCCAGCAGTGTGGAACAGGGAAACATGAACACTGAAGCTTTCTTT CASSVEQGNMNTEAFF
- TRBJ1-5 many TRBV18 TGTGCCAGCTCACCACCGGGGCAAAGCAATCAGCCCCAGCATTTT CASSPPGQSNQPQHF
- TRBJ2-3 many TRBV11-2 TGTGCCAGCAGCTTAGCTGGCAGGAACACAGATACGCAGTATTTT CASSLAGRNTDTQYF
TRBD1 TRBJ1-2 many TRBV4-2 TGTGCCAGCAGCCAAACTACCACAGGGGACGGCTACACCTTC CASSQTTTGDGYTF
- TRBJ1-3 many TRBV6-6 TGTGCCAGCTCAGGAGGTGTAGGAAACACCATATATTTT CASSGGVGNTIYF